This note documents a single T cell receptor (beta chain) sequence. Its antigen is undetermined. In the PCR, 60 Vbeta and 13 Jbeta primers were used. Per the original methods: In a later analysis, the count reached about 75 million unique TCR beta chains, with around 11 million shared. Profiled with immunoSEQ multiplex PCR; TCRdb holds only in-frame clones, not every one. The D gene and trimming were derived from the DNA, and the V and J assignments and clone size from that table. The table has 200,000 to 250,000 clones, about 80% seen once. These data are taken from a study of cytomegalovirus exposure and HLA in healthy donors. CDR1 is SGHDN and CDR2 is FVKESK in the germline V gene. V lost 4 bases and J lost 5, with 11 bases in between. This CDR3 is built from 13 residues. Study-level points and caveats: There was a cluster of highly shared sequence variants that was likely a sequencing artifact.

The sample consisted of PBMCs. The J gene is TRBJ2-5, the V gene TRBV14; possible D gene TRBD1, 5 bases. The source is a woman aged 55-75 years in good health and CMV-seropositive. The CDR3 loop is CASSRQPVETQYF. In DNA form, the CDR3 reads TGTGCCAGCAGCCGACAGCCTGTTGAGACCCAGTACTTC.